This TCR beta chain is drawn from a study of blood T cell repertoires in COVID-19. Study-level information: Specimens from acute and convalescent COVID-19 originated in the United States, Italy and Spain. Nucleic acid was either cDNA or gDNA, and it came from T cells, B-cell-depleted T cells, or PBMCs.

Original analysis: Nucleated cell counts were estimated from reference gene primer amplification. Sequencing used immunoSEQ multiplex PCR; TCRdb keeps in-frame clones, though not all of them. V, J and clone size derive from that table, while D and trimming were established from the DNA sequence. The table lists about 140,000 clones, roughly 88% of them singletons. This CDR3 contains 15 residues. Trimming removed 4 bases from V and 2 bases from J, with 13 bases in between. The V gene's germline CDR1 is LGHDT and CDR2 YNNKEL (reference sequence). The genes are TRBV3-1 (or the pseudogene TRBV3-2) and TRBJ2-3; D perhaps matches TRBD2 (5 bases). This clonotype was sampled from a man aged 55 to 70 with active or convalescent COVID-19. Input material: peripheral blood. CDR3 nucleotide sequence: TGTGCCAGCAGCCCTACCGGGATTGTCACAGATACGCAGTATTTT. Residues: CASSPTGIVTDTQYF.